The clone carrying this TCR beta chain is medium-sized in the sample. What it binds is unknown. The CDR3 runs to 14 residues. V was trimmed by 4 bases and J by 4 bases, leaving 15 bases between them. Germline-derived CDR1 and CDR2 are SGHRS and YFSETQ. Study conclusions and caveats: Tumor Treg TCRs overlapped most with tumor naive CD4+ cells.

After constant-region reverse-primer amplification, full-length variable regions underwent semi-nested PCR with Nested Universal Primer A. TCRdb itself ran the 5' RACE reads through MiXCR, one entry per CDR3 protein. In the table there are approximately 5,800 distinct CDR3 sequences, just over 30% of which are singletons. The specimen sequenced was memory CD4+ T cells sorted from a lymph node. Regarding subset: memory CD4+ T cells, CD4+CD45RO+CD25-. This TCR derives from a female donor with breast cancer. This chain joins TRBV5-1 and TRBJ2-7; possible D gene TRBD1, 5 bases. CDR3 amino acids: CASSQDTNTYEQYF. In DNA form, the CDR3 reads TGCGCCAGCAGCCAGGACACGAATACTTACGAGCAGTACTTC.